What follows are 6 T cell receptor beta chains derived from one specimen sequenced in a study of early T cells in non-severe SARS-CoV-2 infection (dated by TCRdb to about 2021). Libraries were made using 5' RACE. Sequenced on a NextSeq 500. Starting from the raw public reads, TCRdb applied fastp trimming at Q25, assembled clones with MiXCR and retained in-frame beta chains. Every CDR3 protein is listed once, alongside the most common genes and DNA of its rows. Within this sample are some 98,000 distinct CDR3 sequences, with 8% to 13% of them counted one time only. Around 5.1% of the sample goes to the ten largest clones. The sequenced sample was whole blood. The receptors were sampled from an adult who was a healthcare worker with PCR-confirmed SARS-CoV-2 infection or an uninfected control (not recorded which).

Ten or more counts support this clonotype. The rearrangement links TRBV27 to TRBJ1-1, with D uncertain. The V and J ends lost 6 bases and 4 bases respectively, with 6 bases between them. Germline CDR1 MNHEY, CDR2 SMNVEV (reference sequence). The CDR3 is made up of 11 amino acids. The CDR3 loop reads CASRWGTEAFF. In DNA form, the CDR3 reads TGTGCCAGCAGATGGGGCACTGAAGCTTTCTTT.

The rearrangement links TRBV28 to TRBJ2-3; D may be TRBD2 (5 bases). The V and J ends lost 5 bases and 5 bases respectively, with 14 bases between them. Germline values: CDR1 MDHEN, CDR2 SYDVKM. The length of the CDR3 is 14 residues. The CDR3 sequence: CASSGLAKQDTQYF. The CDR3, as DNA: TGTGCCAGCAGTGGGCTAGCAAAACAAGATACGCAGTATTTT.

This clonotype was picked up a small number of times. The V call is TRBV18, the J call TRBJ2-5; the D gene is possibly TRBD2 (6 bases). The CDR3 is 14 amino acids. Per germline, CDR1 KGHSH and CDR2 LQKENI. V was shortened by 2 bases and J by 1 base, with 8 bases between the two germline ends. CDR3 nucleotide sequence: TGTGCCAGCTCACCAAGGACTACCCAAGAGACCCAGTACTTC. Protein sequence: CASSPRTTQETQYF. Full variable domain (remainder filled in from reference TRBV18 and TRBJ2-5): NAGVMQNPRHLVRRRGQEARLRCSPMKGHSHVYWYRQLPEEGLKFMVYLQKENIIDESGMPKERFSAEFPKEGPSILRIQQVVRGDSAAYFCASSPRTTQETQYFGPGTRLLVL.

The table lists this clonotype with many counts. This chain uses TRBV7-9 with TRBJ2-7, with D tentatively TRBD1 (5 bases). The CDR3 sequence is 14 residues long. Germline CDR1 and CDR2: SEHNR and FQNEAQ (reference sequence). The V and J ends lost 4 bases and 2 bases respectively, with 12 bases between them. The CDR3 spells CASSSFGAPYEQYF. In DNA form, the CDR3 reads TGTGCCAGCAGCTCCTTTGGGGCGCCCTACGAGCAGTACTTC.

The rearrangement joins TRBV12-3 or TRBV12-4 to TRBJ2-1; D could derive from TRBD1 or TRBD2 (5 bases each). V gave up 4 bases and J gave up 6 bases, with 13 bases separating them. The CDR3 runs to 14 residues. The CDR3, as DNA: TGTGCCAGCAGTTCGGACTCGAGGGGCAATGAGCAGTTCTTC. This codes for CASSSDSRGNEQFF.

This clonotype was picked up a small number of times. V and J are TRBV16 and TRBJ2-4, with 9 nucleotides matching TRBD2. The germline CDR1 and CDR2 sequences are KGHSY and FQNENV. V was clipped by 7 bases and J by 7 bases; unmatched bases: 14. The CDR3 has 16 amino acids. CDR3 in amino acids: CASTTTSSGMLNIQYF. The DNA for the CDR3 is TGTGCCAGCACCACCACGTCTAGCGGGATGTTGAACATTCAGTACTTC.